These T cell receptor beta chains were read from a single sample in a study of response to subunit inactivated influenza vaccine. TCRdb reprocessed the RT-PCR reads with MiXCR, giving one entry per CDR3 protein. The table has roughly 700,000 distinct CDR3 sequences, around 13% seen once. The input for sequencing was PBMCs from blood, taken around two weeks before vaccination. These receptors came from a man in his fifties who received an inactivated influenza vaccine. Both conserved end residues are part of each CDR3. The order of the fields is J gene, CDR3 length, clone size, D gene, V gene, CDR3 DNA, CDR3 protein. The D gene is left open where the match is weak. Size is stated for part of the rows, as once, few or many counts, or as a class when the clone is expanded.

J gene: TRBJ1-1; CDR3 length: 15; clone size: few; D gene: .; V gene: TRBV4-3; CDR3 DNA: TGCGCCAGCAGCCAAGCGCCCCCCCCCAAGGGGGTGGCTTTCTTT; CDR3 protein: CASSQAPPPKGVAFF
J gene: TRBJ2-3; CDR3 length: 17; clone size: few; D gene: TRBD1; V gene: TRBV10-3; CDR3 DNA: TGTGCCATCAGTGGAATTATCGGGACAGGTACCCAAGATACGCAGTATTTT; CDR3 protein: CAISGIIGTGTQDTQYF
J gene: TRBJ2-3; CDR3 length: 21; clone size: .; D gene: TRBD2; V gene: TRBV4-2; CDR3 DNA: TGTGCCAGCAGCCCCCGGGGACTAGCGGGAGGGACCTGGGATCTTACAGATACGCAGTATTTT; CDR3 protein: CASSPRGLAGGTWDLTDTQYF
J gene: TRBJ2-1; CDR3 length: 16; clone size: few; D gene: TRBD2; V gene: TRBV5-6; CDR3 DNA: TGTGCCAGCAGCTTGCTGGCGGGAGGGGTATACAATGAGCAGTTCTTC; CDR3 protein: CASSLLAGGVYNEQFF
J gene: TRBJ2-5; CDR3 length: 15; clone size: .; D gene: TRBD1; V gene: TRBV5-1; CDR3 DNA: TGCGCCAGCAGCGTTACAGGGGGATCCGCAGAGACCCAGTACTTC; CDR3 protein: CASSVTGGSAETQYF
J gene: TRBJ1-1; CDR3 length: 15; clone size: .; D gene: .; V gene: TRBV10-3; CDR3 DNA: TGTGCCATCAGTGGGGGTACTACCTTGAACACTGAAGCTTTCTTT; CDR3 protein: CAISGGTTLNTEAFF
J gene: TRBJ2-5; CDR3 length: 16; clone size: .; D gene: .; V gene: TRBV7-8; CDR3 DNA: TGTGCCAGCAGCTTAGTAGGGGTGCGGTACCAAGAGACCCAGTACTTC; CDR3 protein: CASSLVGVRYQETQYF
J gene: TRBJ2-2; CDR3 length: 14; clone size: few; D gene: TRBD2; V gene: TRBV20-1; CDR3 DNA: TGCAGTGCTCTGTTGCGGGAGTACACCGGGGAGCTGTTTTTT; CDR3 protein: CSALLREYTGELFF
J gene: TRBJ2-7; CDR3 length: 14; clone size: few; D gene: .; V gene: TRBV6-2/TRBV6-3; CDR3 DNA: TGTGCCAGCCGCTCCCGGGACACATTCTACGAGCAGTACTTC; CDR3 protein: CASRSRDTFYEQYF
J gene: TRBJ2-7; CDR3 length: 15; clone size: many; D gene: TRBD1; V gene: TRBV5-5; CDR3 DNA: TGTGCCAGCAGCTTAGCAGGGGGCGCGAGCTACGAGCAGTACTTC; CDR3 protein: CASSLAGGASYEQYF
J gene: TRBJ2-1; CDR3 length: 17; clone size: few; D gene: .; V gene: TRBV19; CDR3 DNA: TGTGCCAGTAGTATAGCAAACGGGGGTAGAGTTGTGAATGAGCAGTTCTTC; CDR3 protein: CASSIANGGRVVNEQFF
J gene: TRBJ2-2; CDR3 length: 14; clone size: .; D gene: .; V gene: TRBV7-8; CDR3 DNA: TGTGCCAGCAGCTCCGACACAAACTCCGGGGAGCTGTTTTTT; CDR3 protein: CASSSDTNSGELFF
J gene: TRBJ2-3; CDR3 length: 16; clone size: few; D gene: TRBD2; V gene: TRBV6-2/TRBV6-3; CDR3 DNA: TGTGCCAGCAGTTACGAAGGCGGGAGGGCCTCAGATACGCAGTATTTT; CDR3 protein: CASSYEGGRASDTQYF
J gene: TRBJ1-6; CDR3 length: 12; clone size: few; D gene: .; V gene: TRBV9; CDR3 DNA: TGTGCCAGCAGCATAAACGGATCACCCCTCCACTTT; CDR3 protein: CASSINGSPLHF
J gene: TRBJ1-4; CDR3 length: 14; clone size: .; D gene: TRBD1; V gene: TRBV10-1; CDR3 DNA: TGCGCCAGCACCCCCGGGACAGCGGCAGAAAAACTGTTTTTT; CDR3 protein: CASTPGTAAEKLFF
J gene: TRBJ1-2; CDR3 length: 12; clone size: few; D gene: .; V gene: TRBV20-1; CDR3 DNA: TGCAGTGCTAGAGGAGGGGGCTATGGCTACACCTTC; CDR3 protein: CSARGGGYGYTF
J gene: TRBJ1-2; CDR3 length: 14; clone size: many; D gene: TRBD1; V gene: TRBV5-1; CDR3 DNA: TGCGCCAGCAGCTTGGTGACAGGGAGCCATGGCTACACCTTC; CDR3 protein: CASSLVTGSHGYTF
J gene: TRBJ2-2; CDR3 length: 13; clone size: .; D gene: .; V gene: TRBV2; CDR3 DNA: TGTGCCAGCAGTGGGGGGCCAGACCGGGAGCTGTTTTTT; CDR3 protein: CASSGGPDRELFF
J gene: TRBJ2-2; CDR3 length: 16; clone size: few; D gene: TRBD2; V gene: TRBV5-5; CDR3 DNA: TGTGCCAGCAGCTTGGAGGGACTAAAGAACACCGGGGAGCTGTTTTTT; CDR3 protein: CASSLEGLKNTGELFF
J gene: TRBJ2-2; CDR3 length: 13; clone size: .; D gene: TRBD1; V gene: TRBV6-1; CDR3 DNA: TGTGCCACCACAGGGGGAAGCACCGGGGAGCTGTTTTTT; CDR3 protein: CATTGGSTGELFF
J gene: TRBJ2-2; CDR3 length: 18; clone size: few; D gene: TRBD2; V gene: TRBV7-2; CDR3 DNA: TGTGCCAGCAGCTTAGCAGCCAGCGGGGGGTCGAACACCGGGGAGCTGTTTTTT; CDR3 protein: CASSLAASGGSNTGELFF
J gene: TRBJ2-7; CDR3 length: 14; clone size: many; D gene: .; V gene: TRBV12-3/TRBV12-4; CDR3 DNA: TGTGCCAGCAGTTTGGGCGGGGACTCCTACGAGCAGTACTTC; CDR3 protein: CASSLGGDSYEQYF
J gene: TRBJ2-2; CDR3 length: 15; clone size: .; D gene: TRBD2; V gene: TRBV29-1; CDR3 DNA: TGCAGCGTAGCACCCGGGCGACTAGCGACCGGGGAGCTGTTTTTT; CDR3 protein: CSVAPGRLATGELFF
J gene: TRBJ2-1; CDR3 length: 11; clone size: .; D gene: .; V gene: TRBV11-2; CDR3 DNA: TGTGCCAGCAGCCGATCCCATGAGCAGTTCTTC; CDR3 protein: CASSRSHEQFF
J gene: TRBJ2-1; CDR3 length: 16; clone size: .; D gene: TRBD1; V gene: TRBV30; CDR3 DNA: TGTGCCTGGAGTGTAGGTCCGACAGGGGGGTTCAATGAGCAGTTCTTC; CDR3 protein: CAWSVGPTGGFNEQFF
J gene: TRBJ2-5; CDR3 length: 13; clone size: few; D gene: .; V gene: TRBV25-1; CDR3 DNA: TGTGCCAGCAGCCCAGCGGCAGGAGAGACCCAGTACTTC; CDR3 protein: CASSPAAGETQYF
J gene: TRBJ1-2; CDR3 length: 11; clone size: few; D gene: .; V gene: TRBV2; CDR3 DNA: TGTGCCAGCAGTCCCGACTATGGCTACACCTTC; CDR3 protein: CASSPDYGYTF
J gene: TRBJ2-3; CDR3 length: 19; clone size: .; D gene: .; V gene: TRBV20-1; CDR3 DNA: TGCAGTGCCACACCGTTTGGGGGTCAAATCCGTCTTATCACAGATACGCAGTATTTT; CDR3 protein: CSATPFGGQIRLITDTQYF
J gene: TRBJ2-3; CDR3 length: 17; clone size: .; D gene: TRBD2; V gene: TRBV4-2; CDR3 DNA: TGTGCCAGCAGCCACGAGGCGGGGACTAGATACACAGATACGCAGTATTTT; CDR3 protein: CASSHEAGTRYTDTQYF
J gene: TRBJ2-7; CDR3 length: 15; clone size: few; D gene: TRBD2; V gene: TRBV12-3/TRBV12-4; CDR3 DNA: TGTGCCAGCCCGGGTTGCGGGGGGAGATCCTACGAGCAGTACTTC; CDR3 protein: CASPGCGGRSYEQYF
J gene: TRBJ1-3; CDR3 length: 15; clone size: many; D gene: .; V gene: TRBV27; CDR3 DNA: TGTGCCAGCAGTCCTACGACAGGCTCTGGAAACACCATATATTTT; CDR3 protein: CASSPTTGSGNTIYF
J gene: TRBJ2-1; CDR3 length: 16; clone size: .; D gene: .; V gene: TRBV11-2; CDR3 DNA: TGTGCCAGCAGCCCGGTTCCTGGGGGAACCTACAATGAGCAGTTCTTC; CDR3 protein: CASSPVPGGTYNEQFF
J gene: TRBJ1-1; CDR3 length: 15; clone size: .; D gene: .; V gene: TRBV4-3; CDR3 DNA: TGCGCCAGCAGCCAATCATCCGGTCTGAACACTGAAGCTTTCTTT; CDR3 protein: CASSQSSGLNTEAFF
J gene: TRBJ2-2; CDR3 length: 15; clone size: few; D gene: .; V gene: TRBV20-1; CDR3 DNA: TGCAGTGCTAGGGCGGATGCCCCGAGGACCGGGGAGCTGTTTTTT; CDR3 protein: CSARADAPRTGELFF
J gene: TRBJ1-1; CDR3 length: 14; clone size: many; D gene: .; V gene: TRBV12-3/TRBV12-4; CDR3 DNA: TGTGCCAGCAGTGTGGACAGATCTAACACTGAAGCTTTCTTT; CDR3 protein: CASSVDRSNTEAFF
J gene: TRBJ1-2; CDR3 length: 15; clone size: few; D gene: .; V gene: TRBV27; CDR3 DNA: TGTGCCAGCAGTCCTTCGGGGAGCTATCCCTATGGCTACACCTTC; CDR3 protein: CASSPSGSYPYGYTF
J gene: TRBJ2-2; CDR3 length: 12; clone size: .; D gene: .; V gene: TRBV6-2/TRBV6-3; CDR3 DNA: TGTGCCAGCGCCACAGGGACCGGGGAGCTGTTTTTT; CDR3 protein: CASATGTGELFF
J gene: TRBJ2-2; CDR3 length: 15; clone size: few; D gene: .; V gene: TRBV3-1; CDR3 DNA: TGTGCCAGCAGCCAAGAAAGGAGGATCACCGGGGAGCTGTTTTTT; CDR3 protein: CASSQERRITGELFF
J gene: TRBJ2-5; CDR3 length: 15; clone size: few; D gene: .; V gene: TRBV15; CDR3 DNA: TGTGCCACCAGCAGAGATGGCCAGCGCCAAGAGACCCAGTACTTC; CDR3 protein: CATSRDGQRQETQYF
J gene: TRBJ2-1; CDR3 length: 18; clone size: .; D gene: TRBD2; V gene: TRBV20-1; CDR3 DNA: TGCAGTGCTAGAGGGGGACTAGCGGGAGCCCGCTCCTACAATGAGCAGTTCTTC; CDR3 protein: CSARGGLAGARSYNEQFF
J gene: TRBJ2-7; CDR3 length: 14; clone size: few; D gene: .; V gene: TRBV12-3/TRBV12-4; CDR3 DNA: TGTGCCAGCAGTTTAGGTCCGCGCAGTCACGAGCAGTACTTC; CDR3 protein: CASSLGPRSHEQYF
J gene: TRBJ2-3; CDR3 length: 15; clone size: .; D gene: .; V gene: TRBV5-1; CDR3 DNA: TGCGCCAGCAGCTCTTACGGACCCGAAACAGATACGCAGTATTTT; CDR3 protein: CASSSYGPETDTQYF
J gene: TRBJ1-5; CDR3 length: 15; clone size: many; D gene: .; V gene: TRBV3-1; CDR3 DNA: TGTGCCAGCAGCCAAGGGCAGGGCGGCAATCAGCCCCAGCATTTT; CDR3 protein: CASSQGQGGNQPQHF
J gene: TRBJ2-7; CDR3 length: 12; clone size: .; D gene: TRBD2; V gene: TRBV30; CDR3 DNA: TGTGCCTGGGACCTGGGAGGGGAAGAGCAGTACTTC; CDR3 protein: CAWDLGGEEQYF
J gene: TRBJ1-2; CDR3 length: 15; clone size: .; D gene: .; V gene: TRBV20-1; CDR3 DNA: TGCAGTGCTAGAGGTTGGGAACAGGCTGCGAATGGCTACACCTTC; CDR3 protein: CSARGWEQAANGYTF
J gene: TRBJ2-7; CDR3 length: 14; clone size: .; D gene: .; V gene: TRBV2; CDR3 DNA: TGTGCCAGCACTCAATCACAGGTTCGTGGGGAGCAGTACTTC; CDR3 protein: CASTQSQVRGEQYF
J gene: TRBJ2-7; CDR3 length: 16; clone size: few; D gene: .; V gene: TRBV6-1; CDR3 DNA: TGTGCCAGCAGTGAATTGGAGGACTGGAGCTCCTACGAGCAGTACTTC; CDR3 protein: CASSELEDWSSYEQYF
J gene: TRBJ2-5; CDR3 length: 13; clone size: few; D gene: .; V gene: TRBV27; CDR3 DNA: TGTGCCAGCAAGAGTGGGCTTGAAGAGACCCAGTACTTC; CDR3 protein: CASKSGLEETQYF
J gene: TRBJ1-5; CDR3 length: 13; clone size: few; D gene: .; V gene: TRBV6-1; CDR3 DNA: TGTGCCAGCAGTGCGGGGTGGTATCAGCCCCAGCATTTT; CDR3 protein: CASSAGWYQPQHF
J gene: TRBJ2-2; CDR3 length: 16; clone size: many; D gene: .; V gene: TRBV5-1; CDR3 DNA: TGCGCCAGCAGCTTGGTTGCTACAGGGAGGACCGGGGAGCTGTTTTTT; CDR3 protein: CASSLVATGRTGELFF
J gene: TRBJ1-2; CDR3 length: 12; clone size: many; D gene: TRBD1; V gene: TRBV6-5; CDR3 DNA: TGTGCCAGCAGTTATAAGACAGGGCACTACACCTTC; CDR3 protein: CASSYKTGHYTF
J gene: TRBJ2-1; CDR3 length: 16; clone size: few; D gene: TRBD2; V gene: TRBV7-6; CDR3 DNA: TGTGCCAGCAGCTCCGATCCGGGGGGGCTTTTTGGTGAGCAGTTCTTC; CDR3 protein: CASSSDPGGLFGEQFF
J gene: TRBJ1-1; CDR3 length: 15; clone size: .; D gene: .; V gene: TRBV5-5; CDR3 DNA: TGTGCCAGCAACCCCGGGAACAGAATGAACACTGAAGCTTTCTTT; CDR3 protein: CASNPGNRMNTEAFF
J gene: TRBJ2-1; CDR3 length: 14; clone size: .; D gene: TRBD2; V gene: TRBV20-1; CDR3 DNA: TGCAGTGCTACTCGAGCGGGGGTCTACAATGAGCAGTTCTTC; CDR3 protein: CSATRAGVYNEQFF
J gene: TRBJ2-5; CDR3 length: 15; clone size: few; D gene: TRBD1; V gene: TRBV5-5; CDR3 DNA: TGTGCCAGCAGCTTAACCGGGACAGGGGTTGAGACCCAGTACTTC; CDR3 protein: CASSLTGTGVETQYF
J gene: TRBJ1-3; CDR3 length: 14; clone size: few; D gene: .; V gene: TRBV12-3/TRBV12-4; CDR3 DNA: TGTGCCAGCAGGAGGAGCGGCTCTGGAAACACCATATATTTT; CDR3 protein: CASRRSGSGNTIYF
J gene: TRBJ2-2; CDR3 length: 14; clone size: .; D gene: .; V gene: TRBV28; CDR3 DNA: TGTGCCAGTTCCAATGGGCGGGCCACCGGGGAGCTGTTTTTT; CDR3 protein: CASSNGRATGELFF
J gene: TRBJ2-7; CDR3 length: 15; clone size: few; D gene: .; V gene: TRBV5-5; CDR3 DNA: TGTGCCAGCAGCCCTACGGGGGAAAGCTCCTACGAGCAGTACTTC; CDR3 protein: CASSPTGESSYEQYF